A single sample gave rise to the 30 T cell receptor beta chains below, sequenced in a study of blood T cell repertoires in COVID-19 (dated by TCRdb to the early 2020s). Libraries were made using the immunoSEQ multiplex PCR assay. The table comes from immuneACCESS by way of TCRdb, which keeps in-frame sequences with V and J called. Part of the clones is missing from these tables; in studies checked, under half for an unresolved V gene and the rest for unknown reasons. The sample table contains some 300,000 clones; only one count was recorded for 85% to 95% of them. Almost 4% of the sample is taken by the ten largest. The specimen sequenced was PBMCs or T cells enriched from blood (not recorded which). Source of these receptors: a woman aged 25 to 45 who had been exposed to COVID-19.

This chain connects TRBV7-8 to TRBJ2-2; tentatively, D is TRBD1 (5 bases). The ends were cut back, 2 bases at V and 3 bases at J, with 7 bases in the middle. In germline, CDR1 is SGHVS, CDR2 FQNEAQ. The CDR3 length is 14 residues. The CDR3 sequence: CASSLKGYTGELFF. The DNA of the CDR3 is TGTGCCAGCAGCTTAAAGGGGTACACCGGGGAGCTGTTTTTT.

This chain uses TRBV5-1 with TRBJ2-3; a weak D match, TRBD2 (6 bases). CDR3 length equals 15 residues. CDR1 is SGHRS and CDR2 is YFSETQ in the germline V gene. Trimming left V 4 bases short and J 5 bases short, with 17 bases between. In DNA, the CDR3 is TGCGCCAGCAGCCCTCCGGGACTCGGAGAAGATACGCAGTATTTT. Its translation is CASSPPGLGEDTQYF. The whole variable domain, filled in from reference TRBV5-1 and TRBJ2-3, reads KAGVTQTPRYLIKTRGQQVTLSCSPISGHRSVSWYQQTPGQGLQFLFEYFSETQRNKGNFPGRFSGRQFSNSRSEMNVSTLELGDSALYLCASSPPGLGEDTQYFGPGTRLTVL.

This chain connects TRBV4-3 to TRBJ2-7, with a tentative D call TRBD2 (6 bases). Germline CDR1 LGHNA, CDR2 YSLEER. V was cut by 2 bases and J by 6 bases, with 8 bases left in between. The CDR3 loop spans 12 amino acids. CDR3 sequence (DNA): TGCGCCAGCAGCCAACGGGGAGGCGAGCAGTACTTC. Its translation: CASSQRGGEQYF.

This clone was detected only a few times. The V and J genes are TRBV19 and TRBJ2-7; D is possibly TRBD1 (5 bases). Germline CDR1 LNHDA, CDR2 SQIVND (reference sequence). V lost 6 bases to trimming and J lost 0 bases, with 15 bases between them. The CDR3 covers 15 residues. CDR3 in DNA: TGTGCCAGTAGCCCTAAGGGGTTGAGCTCCTACGAGCAGTACTTC. This encodes CASSPKGLSSYEQYF.

The chain joins TRBV5-1 to TRBJ2-7; D perhaps matches TRBD1 (6 bases). V was pared by 2 bases and J by 3 bases, with 12 bases between. The V gene's germline CDR1 is SGHRS and CDR2 YFSETQ. This CDR3 is 14 amino acids long. Written as DNA, the CDR3 is TGCGCCAGCAGCTTTGACAGGACAGTCTACGAGCAGTACTTC. It codes for CASSFDRTVYEQYF.

This chain connects TRBV11-3 to TRBJ2-1, with unresolved D. Trimming took 1 base from V and 4 from J, leaving 20 bases between them. The CDR3 contains 18 residues. Germline V gene lookup returns CDR1 SGHNT and CDR2 YENEEA. CDR3 sequence: CASSLGVSPLDSYNEQFF. In nucleotides, the CDR3 is TGTGCCAGCAGCTTAGGTGTCTCCCCCCTTGACTCTTACAATGAGCAGTTCTTC.

The rearrangement uses TRBV7-3 and TRBJ1-2; D gene ambiguous. CDR3 size: 14 residues. The germline V gene has CDR1 SGHTA and CDR2 FQGTGA. Trimming pared 4 bases from V and 0 bases from J, leaving 9 bases between. The CDR3 sequence is CASSSQPSNYGYTF. The CDR3 region has the DNA TGTGCCAGCAGCTCACAGCCTTCTAACTATGGCTACACCTTC.

The CDR3 coding sequence is TGTGCCAGCAGCTTGGCAGTAAAAGATGAAAAACTGTTTTTT. Protein product: CASSLAVKDEKLFF. The rearrangement uses TRBV5-4 and TRBJ1-4; D call uncertain. The CDR3 consists of 14 residues. Trimming pared 0 bases from V and 6 bases from J, leaving 9 bases between. Germline lookup yields CDR1 SGHNT and CDR2 YYREEE (reference sequence).

The chain couples TRBV6-2 or TRBV6-3 to TRBJ2-7; 15 nucleotides line up with TRBD2. J lost 8 bases, V lost 2 bases, and 4 bases had no gene match. CDR3 size: 15 residues. Germline loops: CDR1 MNHEY, CDR2 SVGEGT. Here the CDR3 DNA reads TGTGCCAGCAGTTACCGCGGGACTAGCGGGGGGAAGCAGTACTTC. This gives the protein CASSYRGTSGGKQYF.

The chain joins TRBV3-1 (or the pseudogene TRBV3-2) to TRBJ1-6; a weak D match, TRBD1 (5 bases). Germline CDR1 reads LGHDT; CDR2 reads YNNKEL (reference sequence). Trimming pared 1 base from V and 14 bases from J, leaving 15 bases between. The CDR3 runs to 14 residues. CDR3 coding DNA: TGTGCCAGCAGCCAAGGGATAAGTTCCAGGGCCCTCCACTTT. It yields the protein CASSQGISSRALHF.

The CDR3 is CATSTYPGTGPMNTEAFF. The CDR3 DNA is TGTGCCACCAGCACCTATCCCGGGACAGGGCCTATGAACACTGAAGCTTTCTTT. The rearrangement links TRBV15 to TRBJ1-1; 9 bases match TRBD1. The CDR3 spans 18 residues. The V gene end was trimmed by 4 bases and the J gene end by 0 bases; junction bases not matched to a gene: 12. Germline CDR1 reads LNHNV; CDR2 reads YYDKDF (reference sequence).

This rearrangement joins TRBV4-1 to TRBJ1-4, with TRBD1 matching 8 bases. Trimming cost V 5 bases and J 5 bases; bases outside gene matches: 4. The germline V gene has CDR1 MGHRA and CDR2 YSYEKL. The CDR3 has 14 amino acids. Written as DNA, the CDR3 is TGCGCCAGCAGCACGCGACAGGGGAATGAAAAACTGTTTTTT. The encoded protein is CASSTRQGNEKLFF.

The chain links TRBV7-8 to TRBJ1-2, with 8 nucleotides matching TRBD1. Losses at the gene ends were 2 bases for V and 5 bases for J; bases not matched to a gene: 10. Germline assignment: CDR1 SGHVS and CDR2 FQNEAQ. CDR3 length: 16 residues. The CDR3 sequence: CASSLRTGINLYGYTF. The CDR3 DNA is TGTGCCAGCAGCTTACGGACAGGGATCAACTTGTATGGCTACACCTTC.

The chain is built from TRBV2 and TRBJ1-2; D might be TRBD1 (5 bases). Trimming removed 3 bases from V and 5 bases from J, with 13 bases in between. CDR3 size: 14 residues. CDR1 SNHLY and CDR2 FYNNEI come from the germline V gene. The CDR3 here is CASSEGRVGYGYTF. CDR3 coding DNA: TGTGCCAGCAGTGAGGGCAGGGTGGGGTATGGCTACACCTTC.

The chain employs TRBV7-2 and TRBJ2-1; D is undetermined. V lost 3 bases and J lost 6, with 12 bases in between. The length of the CDR3 is 14 residues. Germline-derived CDR1 and CDR2 are SGHTA and FQGNSA. For the CDR3, the DNA is TGTGCCAGCAGCTTGGGCCCGACGAGCAATGAGCAGTTCTTC. Protein product: CASSLGPTSNEQFF.

This clone has just one count. The chain is built from TRBV25-1 and TRBJ1-2, with 8 bases aligning to TRBD1. This CDR3 has 16 amino acids. J lost 5 bases, V lost 2 bases, and 10 bases had no gene match. Germline lookup yields CDR1 MGHDK and CDR2 SYGVNS. Written as DNA, the CDR3 is TGTGCCAGCAGTGAAACAGAAACAGGGGGAGTGTATGGCTACACCTTC. Residues: CASSETETGGVYGYTF.

This rearrangement joins TRBV7-2 to TRBJ2-1; possibly TRBD1 for D (6 bases). Trimming removed 5 bases from V and 3 bases from J, with 14 bases in between. The V gene's germline CDR1 is SGHTA and CDR2 FQGNSA. There are 15 residues in the CDR3. The CDR3 nucleotides are TGTGCCAGCAGCCAAGGGGGACACGGCTACAATGAGCAGTTCTTC. Amino acid sequence: CASSQGGHGYNEQFF.

This clone was seen once. V gene TRBV4-1 combines with J gene TRBJ1-5; D is ambiguous. Trimming cost V 0 bases and J 2 bases, with 11 bases left between them. This CDR3 is 16 amino acids long. Germline CDR1 is MGHRA and CDR2 is YSYEKL. CDR3 amino acids: CASSQDGGIGNQPQHF. The CDR3 region has the DNA TGCGCCAGCAGCCAAGATGGAGGGATTGGCAATCAGCCCCAGCATTTT.

The chain recombines TRBV5-1 with TRBJ1-2; 10 bases agree with TRBD1. There are 16 residues in the CDR3. The germline gives CDR1 SGHRS, CDR2 YFSETQ. The junction had 6 bases not matched to a gene; V was cut back by 4 bases and J by 0 bases. CDR3: CASSPGTGVTNYGYTF. CDR3 coding DNA: TGCGCCAGCAGCCCCGGGACAGGGGTTACTAACTATGGCTACACCTTC.

The chain combines TRBV7-2 with TRBJ1-2; 9 bases are shared with TRBD1. Per germline, CDR1 SGHTA and CDR2 FQGNSA. The junction had 5 bases not matched to a gene; V was cut back by 4 bases and J by 8 bases. The CDR3 extends over 13 amino acids. The CDR3 sequence is CASSSQGARGYTF. CDR3 coding DNA: TGTGCCAGCAGCTCACAGGGGGCGCGGGGCTACACCTTC.

In nucleotides, the CDR3 is TGTGCCAGCAGCCAAAGGGACAGGGGGCCTCGGGCTTTCTTT. This gives the protein CASSQRDRGPRAFF. The rearrangement uses TRBV4-2 and TRBJ1-1, with 12 nucleotides matching TRBD1. The V segment lost 2 bases and the J segment 11 bases; nucleotides outside the gene matches: 6. The CDR3 covers 14 residues. Germline V gives CDR1 LGHNA, CDR2 YNFKEQ.

This rearrangement joins TRBV5-8 to TRBJ2-3; unclear D gene. CDR3 length: 15 amino acids. Per germline, CDR1 SGHTS and CDR2 YDEGEE. Trimming removed 1 base at V and 0 bases at J, with 9 bases between. CDR3 amino acids: CASSLLRSSTDTQYF. DNA of the CDR3: TGTGCCAGCAGCTTGTTGCGGTCTAGCACAGATACGCAGTATTTT.

The chain is built from TRBV6-2 or TRBV6-3 and TRBJ2-7, with D possibly matching TRBD2 (5 bases). V was trimmed by 2 bases and J by 3 bases, leaving 14 bases between them. This CDR3 contains 15 residues. The germline V gene encodes CDR1 MNHEY and CDR2 SVGEGT. DNA for the CDR3: TGTGCCAGCAGTTACCCGGCGAGGGATGACTACGAGCAGTACTTC. Translation gives CASSYPARDDYEQYF.

Turning to this clone: The sample holds other DNA sequences that translate to the same CDR3. CDR3 region: CASSQRTGNEQFF. DNA for the CDR3: TGCGCCAGCAGCCAAAGGACAGGTAATGAGCAGTTCTTC. The rearrangement joins TRBV4-3 to TRBJ2-1; TRBD1 matches 7 bases. J was trimmed by 7 bases and V by 2 bases; bases with no gene match: 2. This CDR3 comprises 13 residues. The germline V gene has CDR1 LGHNA and CDR2 YSLEER.

The chain carries TRBV4-1 and TRBJ1-2; 10 nucleotides match TRBD1. Trimming at V came to 8 bases and at J to 1 base, leaving 7 bases not matched to a gene. The V gene's germline CDR1 is MGHRA and CDR2 YSYEKL. The CDR3 is made up of 15 amino acids. The CDR3 DNA reads TGCGCCAGCCGTTTGACAGGGGGCCGTAACTATGGCTACACCTTC. Translated, it gives CASRLTGGRNYGYTF.

The J gene is TRBJ2-7, the V gene TRBV6-2 or TRBV6-3; 7 nucleotides agree with TRBD1. With V trimmed by 6 bases and J by 0 bases, 8 bases remained unmatched. The CDR3 consists of 15 residues. Germline CDR1 MNHEY, CDR2 SVGEGT. The CDR3, as DNA: TGTGCCAGCAGCCCAACCGCAGGGGGCTCCTACGAGCAGTACTTC. Translated, it gives CASSPTAGGSYEQYF.

CDR3 nucleotides: TGCGCCAGCAGCTTGGCGGTCGGGGAGCTGTTTTTT. It encodes CASSLAVGELFF. The chain uses TRBV5-1 and TRBJ2-2; D not certain. The CDR3 extends over 12 amino acids. The V and J ends lost 0 bases and 7 bases respectively, with 4 bases between them. The germline V gene has CDR1 SGHRS and CDR2 YFSETQ. Together with reference TRBV5-1 and TRBJ2-2, the CDR3 gives the full variable domain: KAGVTQTPRYLIKTRGQQVTLSCSPISGHRSVSWYQQTPGQGLQFLFEYFSETQRNKGNFPGRFSGRQFSNSRSEMNVSTLELGDSALYLCASSLAVGELFFGEGSRLTVL.

The genes are TRBV14 and TRBJ1-4; 9 nucleotides match TRBD1. With V trimmed by 0 bases and J by 8 bases, 4 bases remained unmatched. The CDR3 runs 15 residues. Germline V lookup: CDR1 SGHDN, CDR2 FVKESK. The CDR3 loop is CASSQEYRGREKLFF. CDR3 DNA sequence: TGTGCCAGCAGCCAAGAGTACAGGGGGCGAGAAAAACTGTTTTTT.

The V gene is TRBV6-4, the J gene TRBJ1-1, with TRBD1 as a possible D gene (5 bases). V was cut by 0 bases and J by 4 bases, with 12 bases left in between. The CDR3 is 15 amino acids. Germline-derived CDR1 and CDR2 are MRHNA and SNTAGT. The CDR3 region is CASSDSPGLVTEAFF. CDR3 nucleotide sequence: TGTGCCAGCAGTGACTCCCCAGGGCTTGTCACTGAAGCTTTCTTT.

CDR3 sequence reads: CATSDLWRGHGYTF. The CDR3 nucleotides are TGTGCCACCAGTGATTTGTGGAGGGGGCATGGCTACACCTTC. The rearrangement joins TRBV24-1 to TRBJ1-2; 7 bases are a match to TRBD1. Germline trimming cut 0 bases from V and 6 bases from J; bases unmatched to any gene: 3. Germline CDR1 KGHDR, CDR2 SFDVKD. The CDR3 covers 14 residues.